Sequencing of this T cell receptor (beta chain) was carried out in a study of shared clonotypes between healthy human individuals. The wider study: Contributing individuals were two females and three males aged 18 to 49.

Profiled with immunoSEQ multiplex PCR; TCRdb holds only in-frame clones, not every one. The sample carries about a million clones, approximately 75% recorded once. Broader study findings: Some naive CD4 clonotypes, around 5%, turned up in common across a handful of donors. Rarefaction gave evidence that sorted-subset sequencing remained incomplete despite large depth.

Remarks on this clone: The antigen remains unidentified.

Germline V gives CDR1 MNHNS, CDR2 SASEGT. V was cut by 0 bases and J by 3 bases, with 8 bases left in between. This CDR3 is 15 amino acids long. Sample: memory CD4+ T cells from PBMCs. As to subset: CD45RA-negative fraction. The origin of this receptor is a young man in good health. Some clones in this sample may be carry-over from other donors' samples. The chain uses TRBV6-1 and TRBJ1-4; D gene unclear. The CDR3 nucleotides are TGTGCCAGCAGTGAAGCCTCTTCGGCTAATGAAAAACTGTTTTTT. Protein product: CASSEASSANEKLFF.